Listed below are T cell receptor beta chains from one sample, sequenced in a study of cytomegalovirus exposure and HLA in healthy donors. Using immunoSEQ multiplex PCR, the repertoire was profiled, and TCRdb retains in-frame clones only, with some absent. The data hold about 140,000 clones, with 76% observed a single time. Input material: PBMCs. Receptor source: a middle-aged woman in good health and CMV-seronegative. The CDR3 runs from the conserved cysteine through the conserved F or W. D genes are given only for firm matches. Clone size is shown for a subset of rows, as once, few, many or a class of expanded clone.

-,TRBV7-9,15,-,TRBJ1-3,TGTGCCAGCAGCTTACGGAGAAGCTCTGGAAACACCATATATTTT,CASSLRRSSGNTIYF
-,TRBV25-1,13,-,TRBJ1-1,TGTGCCAGCAGGCCGACAGTGAACACTGAAGCTTTCTTT,CASRPTVNTEAFF
-,TRBV7-6,14,-,TRBJ1-4,TGTGCCAGCAGCATGACAGTTTCTAATGAAAAACTGTTTTTT,CASSMTVSNEKLFF
-,TRBV27,14,-,TRBJ1-1,TGTGCCAGCAGTTTTCAGGGACAAGCCCAAGAAGCTTTCTTT,CASSFQGQAQEAFF
-,TRBV5-1,14,TRBD2,TRBJ2-7,TGCGCCAGCAGCTTGGAAGCGGGGGTGTACGAGCAGTACTTC,CASSLEAGVYEQYF
few,TRBV6-6,14,-,TRBJ2-2,TGTGCCAGCAGTTACCTGGAGGACACCGGGGAGCTGTTTTTT,CASSYLEDTGELFF
once,TRBV4-2,18,TRBD1,TRBJ1-5,TGTGCCAGCAGCCCTACGTCACAGGGGGTATTGGACAATCAGCCCCAGCATTTT,CASSPTSQGVLDNQPQHF
-,TRBV18,14,-,TRBJ1-5,TGTGCCAGCTCACCTTCTTGGGGCCTGGAGCCCCAGCATTTT,CASSPSWGLEPQHF
-,TRBV6-1,12,-,TRBJ1-1,TGTGCCAGCGCCACACCCAACACTGAAGCTTTCTTT,CASATPNTEAFF
few,TRBV7-9,15,TRBD1,TRBJ1-1,TGTGCCAGCCAGGAGACAGGGGGTCGACGGACTGAAGCTTTCTTT,CASQETGGRRTEAFF
-,TRBV7-9,14,-,TRBJ1-2,TGTGCCAGCAGCAAAAGGTGGGGGGAGTATGGCTACACCTTC,CASSKRWGEYGYTF
-,TRBV30,17,-,TRBJ1-2,TGTGCCCGAGATCAGGGAGGCTCGGGGGGCGCGTATTATGGCTACACCTTC,CARDQGGSGGAYYGYTF
few,TRBV6-5,14,TRBD1,TRBJ1-1,TGTGCCAGCAGCCGAGACAGGGGGAACACTGAAGCTTTCTTT,CASSRDRGNTEAFF
few,TRBV12-5,16,-,TRBJ2-5,TGTGCTAGTGGTTTCCCCAATGGACTTAGCCAAGAGACCCAGTACTTC,CASGFPNGLSQETQYF
-,TRBV18,15,TRBD1,TRBJ1-1,TGTGCCAGCTCACCGAGGGACAGGGGAGGGATTGAAGCTTTCTTT,CASSPRDRGGIEAFF
few,TRBV19,14,TRBD2,TRBJ2-5,TGTGCCACCCGGGGGATCTACGGGGGGGAGACCCAGTACTTC,CATRGIYGGETQYF
-,TRBV7-9,14,-,TRBJ2-7,TGTGCCAGCAGCTTAGGGGGGGACTCCTACGAGCAGTACTTC,CASSLGGDSYEQYF
-,TRBV7-9,15,-,TRBJ2-2,TGTGCCAGCAGCCCCCCCCAGGATAACACCGGGGAGCTGTTTTTT,CASSPPQDNTGELFF
-,TRBV5-8,15,TRBD1,TRBJ2-7,TGTGCCAGCAGCCATGCGGGGACAGGGACCTACGAGCAGTACTTC,CASSHAGTGTYEQYF
-,TRBV10-2,15,TRBD1,TRBJ1-1,TGCGCCAGCAGGGACGGACAGGGTATGAACACTGAAGCTTTCTTT,CASRDGQGMNTEAFF
few,TRBV15,15,-,TRBJ1-1,TGTGCCACCAGCAGAGCGCGGGTTCTGAACACTGAAGCTTTCTTT,CATSRARVLNTEAFF
-,TRBV5-4,14,TRBD1,TRBJ2-5,TGTGCCAGCAGCGCACAGGGGGCGGAAGAGACCCAGTACTTC,CASSAQGAEETQYF
-,TRBV28,14,-,TRBJ2-7,TGTGCCAGCAGTTTATCGGACGGGACCTACGAGCAGTACTTC,CASSLSDGTYEQYF
-,TRBV2,14,-,TRBJ1-1,TGTGCCAGCAGTACCAGGCAGGGGAACACTGAAGCTTTCTTT,CASSTRQGNTEAFF
-,TRBV14,16,TRBD2,TRBJ2-7,TGTGCCAGCAGCCCCTTAGCGGGAGCCTACTCCTACGAGCAGTACTTC,CASSPLAGAYSYEQYF
-,TRBV28,16,-,TRBJ1-1,TGTGCCAGCAGCCGGACCCTAGGGGGGGCGAACACTGAAGCTTTCTTT,CASSRTLGGANTEAFF
-,TRBV20-1,11,TRBD1,TRBJ1-2,TGCAGTCCCCGGGACAGCTATGGCTACACCTTC,CSPRDSYGYTF
-,TRBV4-1,16,-,TRBJ1-3,TGCGCCAGCAGCCAAGATCCGACGGGAGCTGGAAACACCATATATTTT,CASSQDPTGAGNTIYF
-,TRBV19,13,-,TRBJ1-3,TGTGCCAGTAGTACGGGGTTCGGAAACACCATATATTTT,CASSTGFGNTIYF
-,TRBV10-3,13,-,TRBJ1-1,TGTGCCACCCAAGTCTCTAGCGGCACTGAAGCTTTCTTT,CATQVSSGTEAFF
-,TRBV29-1,14,TRBD1,TRBJ1-2,TGCAGCGTTGGTGAATGGGACAGCCTCTATGGCTACACCTTC,CSVGEWDSLYGYTF
once,TRBV27,16,-,TRBJ1-2,TGTGCCAGCAGTTTATACTACGAATCAATGAACTATGGCTACACCTTC,CASSLYYESMNYGYTF
-,TRBV6-1,17,-,TRBJ1-1,TGTGCCAGCAGTGAAGTCCGGTCGGGGGGCTGGCGGACTGAAGCTTCCTTT,CASSEVRSGGWRTEASF
-,TRBV10-2,14,TRBD2,TRBJ2-3,TGCGCCACCCGGGGGGGGATCAGCACAGATACGCAGTATTTT,CATRGGISTDTQYF
-,TRBV6-5,15,-,TRBJ1-5,TGTGCCAGCAGTTACTCGGGGGGTAGCAATCAGCCCCAGCATTTT,CASSYSGGSNQPQHF
-,TRBV5-4,16,-,TRBJ1-5,TGTGCCAGCAGCTTGGGCGGGGCAGGCAATAATCAGCCCCAGCATTTT,CASSLGGAGNNQPQHF
few,TRBV7-9,12,-,TRBJ2-1,TGTTCCAGCAGCGTACAGCTCAATGAGCAGTTCTTC,CSSSVQLNEQFF
few,TRBV29-1,11,-,TRBJ1-2,TGCAGCGTCGAGGGCAACTATGGCTACACCTTC,CSVEGNYGYTF
-,TRBV13,13,-,TRBJ1-3,TGTGCCAGCAGTCGTATCTCTGGAAACACCATATATTTT,CASSRISGNTIYF
-,TRBV7-9,12,-,TRBJ1-1,TGTTCCAGCAGCTTAGTAGTCTCTGAAGCTTTCTTT,CSSSLVVSEAFF
-,TRBV5-1,14,-,TRBJ1-1,TGCGCCAGCAGCTTTACCCTGACAGCGACTGAAGCTTTCTTT,CASSFTLTATEAFF
-,TRBV7-9,15,-,TRBJ1-2,TGTTCCAGCAGCTCCGATTGGGCTTCCCGGAATGGCTACACCTTC,CSSSSDWASRNGYTF